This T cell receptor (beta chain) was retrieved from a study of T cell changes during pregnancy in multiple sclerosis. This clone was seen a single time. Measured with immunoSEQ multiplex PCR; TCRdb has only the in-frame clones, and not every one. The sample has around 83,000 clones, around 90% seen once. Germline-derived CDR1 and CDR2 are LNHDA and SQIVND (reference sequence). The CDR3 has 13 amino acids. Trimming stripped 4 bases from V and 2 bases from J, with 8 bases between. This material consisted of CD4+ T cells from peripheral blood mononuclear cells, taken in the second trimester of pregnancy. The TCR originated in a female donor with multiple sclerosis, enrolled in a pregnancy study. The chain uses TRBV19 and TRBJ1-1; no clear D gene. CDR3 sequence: CASSSTLNTEAFF. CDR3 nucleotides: TGTGCCAGTAGTAGTACCCTAAACACTGAAGCTTTCTTT.